The clone carrying this T cell receptor beta chain has more than one count but fewer than ten. Noted time point: patch test 3, about 24 weeks after DPC sensitization. Treatment given: therapeutic diphenylcyclopropenone sensitization with weekly scalp DPC. Germline V gene data show CDR1 as SGHRS and CDR2 as YFSETQ. The ends were cut back, 1 base at V and 0 bases at J, with 10 bases in the middle. The CDR3 spans 15 residues. The source of the sample is a study of human T cells and chemical hapten exposure. One entry per CDR3 protein results from TCRdb running MiXCR on the RACE reads. The table records under 130,000 distinct CDR3 sequences, approximately 36% of them present only once.

V and J are TRBV5-1 and TRBJ1-1; no clear D gene. Here the sequenced sample was whole blood, taken in connection with sensitization to the hapten diphenylcyclopropenone (DPC). The TCR comes from a man aged 40-55 years with alopecia areata. Some clones in this sample may be carry-over from other donors' samples. CDR3 in amino acids: CASSLRRTMNTEAFF. The DNA of the CDR3 is TGCGCCAGCAGCTTGAGGCGGACGATGAACACTGAAGCTTTCTTT.